This T cell receptor beta chain was observed in a study of blood T cell repertoires in COVID-19. Background on the study: Whether acute or convalescent, the COVID-19 samples came from the United States, Italy and Spain. T cells, B-cell-depleted T cells, or PBMCs provided the cDNA or gDNA that served as material.

The germline gives CDR1 LNHNV, CDR2 YYDKDF (reference sequence). This CDR3 region has 15 residues. Trimming shortened V by 2 bases and J by 7 bases, and 12 bases separated the two germline ends. In the original processing: How many nucleated cells were present was estimated from reference gene primer amplification. The method was immunoSEQ multiplex PCR; TCRdb's version includes in-frame clones alone and lacks a portion of them. That table is the source of V, J and clone size, and D and trimming were worked out from the DNA. The sample contains about 98,000 clones, over 75% of which appear only once.

V is TRBV15 and J is TRBJ1-6; the D gene is possibly TRBD1 (5 bases). Material: peripheral blood. This sequence was found in a woman older than 75 with acute or convalescent COVID-19. CDR3 region: CATSRSQGWNSPLHF. CDR3 in DNA: TGTGCCACCAGCAGAAGCCAGGGTTGGAATTCACCCCTCCACTTT.